The 12 T cell receptor beta chains below come from one sample, sequenced in a study of T cells in Graves' hyperthyroidism and ophthalmopathy (dated by TCRdb to the late 2010s). The library was made by multiplex PCR. The data were produced on an Illumina HiSeq 2000. The TCR beta CDR3 regions were amplified from RNA transcripts. A first-round RT-PCR of the TCR CDR3 used the HTBI primer set with the Qiagen OneStep RT-PCR kit. In TCRdb, the public reads were trimmed at Q25 with fastp and aligned with MiXCR, with productive beta chains retained. Each record represents a unique CDR3 protein, reported with the most common genes and DNA among its rows. This sample is represented by about 610,000 distinct CDR3 sequences; about 15% of them were singletons. Of the sample, roughly 4.3% is held by the ten largest clones. Source material: blood. These TCRs come from a middle-aged woman with Graves' ophthalmopathy.

The gene calls are TRBV9 and TRBJ1-1; 11 nucleotides match TRBD1. Per germline, CDR1 SGDLS and CDR2 YYNGEE. The V gene end was trimmed by 1 base and the J gene end by 5 bases; junction bases not matched to a gene: 10. The CDR3 has 17 residues. CDR3 sequence reads: CASSVSTPGQGATEAFF. CDR3 in DNA: TGTGCCAGCAGCGTATCCACCCCCGGACAGGGGGCTACTGAAGCTTTCTTT.

This clonotype was found a few times. V usage is TRBV29-1 and J usage is TRBJ2-7; D is uncertain. The germline V gene has CDR1 SQVTM and CDR2 ANQGSEA. This CDR3 is built from 11 residues. The V end was cut by 6 bases, the J end by 4 bases, with 10 bases between. CDR3 residues: CSVMNQYEQYF. The CDR3 coding sequence is TGCAGCGTAATGAACCAGTACGAGCAGTACTTC.

Many counts were recorded for this clonotype. The chain employs TRBV27 and TRBJ1-2; D possibly corresponds to TRBD1 (5 bases). The CDR3 sequence is 13 residues long. Trimming cost V 6 bases and J 4 bases, with 12 bases left between them. Germline lookup yields CDR1 MNHEY and CDR2 SMNVEV (reference sequence). The CDR3 reads CASSATATYGYTF. The CDR3 region has the DNA TGTGCCAGCAGCGCGACAGCTACCTATGGCTACACCTTC.

This clonotype was observed a few times. A much bigger clone sits one base away, suggesting this may be a read error. The chain carries TRBV30 and TRBJ1-1, with D unresolved. The CDR3 covers 13 residues. Germline V gives CDR1 GTSNPN, CDR2 SVGIG (reference sequence). CDR3 region: CARSVPPRTEAFF. The CDR3 DNA reads TGTGCCCGGAGTGTCCCTCCAAGAACTGAAGCTTTCTTT.

Details on this clonotype: Mismatch with germline at one junction end may stem from a read error. J is TRBJ1-2 and V is TRBV11-3, with TRBD1 identical over 8 bases. Germline V gives CDR1 SGHNT, CDR2 YENEEA. The CDR3 has 13 residues. The CDR3 region is CTSSPGQDYGYTF. DNA of the CDR3: TGTACCAGCAGCCCGGGACAGGACTATGGCTACACCTTC.

The table lists this clonotype with many counts. The chain has TRBV28 and TRBJ1-5; D remains unclear. In germline, CDR1 is MDHEN, CDR2 SYDVKM. V lost 5 bases, J lost 6 bases, and 11 bases lay in between. The CDR3 is made up of 13 amino acids. CDR3 nucleotide sequence: TGTGCCAGCAGTCGGACCGTTTCTCAGCCCCAGCATTTT. This encodes CASSRTVSQPQHF.

This chain uses TRBV19 with TRBJ1-2; D is possibly TRBD1 (5 bases). CDR3 size: 11 residues. Germline assignment: CDR1 LNHDA and CDR2 SQIVND (reference sequence). V shed 9 bases and J shed 2 bases, with 7 bases lying between them. CDR3 coding DNA: TGTGCCAGCCGACAGAACTATGGCTACACCTTC. Its translation is CASRQNYGYTF.

There are many counts of this clonotype. A read error may be the cause here, since a much bigger clone is one base away. The rearrangement joins TRBV28 to TRBJ1-1; D uncertain. CDR1 is MDHEN, CDR2 SYDVKM, per germline. The length of the CDR3 is 11 residues. The CDR3 region is CASSLHTEASF. DNA of the CDR3: TGTGCCAGCAGTTTACACACTGAAGCTTCCTTT. Together with reference TRBV28 and TRBJ1-1, the CDR3 gives the full variable domain: DVKVTQSSRYLVKRTGEKVFLECVQDMDHENMFWYRQDPGLGLRLIYFSYDVKMKEKGDIPEGYSVSREKKERFSLILESASTNQTSMYLCASSLHTEASFGQGTRLTVV.

This clonotype was seen only a few times. For the CDR3, the DNA is TGCAGCGTTAAGACAGCAATGAACACTGAAGCTTTCTTT. As protein: CSVKTAMNTEAFF. This chain uses TRBV29-1 with TRBJ1-1, with a possible D match to TRBD1 (5 bases). V lost 5 bases, J lost 0 bases, and 10 bases lay in between. There are 13 residues in the CDR3. CDR1 is SQVTM, CDR2 ANQGSEA, per germline.

This clonotype was found many times. This chain links TRBV19 with TRBJ2-2; TRBD2 matches at 10 bases. Germline V lookup: CDR1 LNHDA, CDR2 SQIVND (reference sequence). This CDR3 contains 17 residues. The V segment lost 4 bases and the J segment 8 bases; nucleotides outside the gene matches: 13. CDR3 amino acids: CASSNQKREGRRGELFF. In nucleotides, the CDR3 is TGTGCCAGTAGTAACCAAAAGCGGGAGGGCCGAAGGGGGGAGCTGTTTTTT.

V gene TRBV15 combines with J gene TRBJ2-6; the D gene is possibly TRBD1 (6 bases). Looked up from germline, CDR1 is LNHNV and CDR2 is YYDKDF (reference sequence). CDR3 size: 16 residues. Between the trimmed V and J ends, which lost 7 bases and 1 base, there was a span of 14 bases. CDR3 nucleotides: TGTGCCACCAAGAGCAGGGGCGGGTCTGGGGCCAACGTCCTGACTTTC. This codes for CATKSRGGSGANVLTF.

This clonotype was seen a handful of times. This sequence joins TRBV7-9 and TRBJ1-2; tentative D call: TRBD1 (6 bases). The CDR3 is 15 amino acids. With 7 bases removed from V and 8 bases from J, the gap between germline ends came to 23 bases. Germline assignment: CDR1 SEHNR and CDR2 FQNEAQ (reference sequence). The CDR3 here is CASNSINRDSDGYTF. In nucleotides, the CDR3 is TGTGCCAGCAACTCGATCAACAGGGATTCGGACGGCTACACCTTC.